This TCR beta chain was sequenced in a study of T cells after yellow fever vaccination. Via MiXCR, TCRdb re-called the 5' RACE reads, giving one row per CDR3 protein. The sample holds hundreds of thousands of distinct CDR3 sequences, 3% to 4.5% seen once. The V segment lost 0 bases and the J segment 5 bases; nucleotides outside the gene matches: 6. The V gene's germline CDR1 is MNHEY and CDR2 SVGAGI. This CDR3 contains 17 residues. Study-level results: Sorted repertoires could include abundant contaminating clonotypes from bulk cells.

This clonotype was observed at least ten times. Its matching antigen is unknown. The source is a man aged 18-30 years who received the YFV17D yellow fever vaccine. The chain links TRBV6-5 to TRBJ2-3; 12 nucleotides match TRBD2. Sample: PBMCs, taken on the day of the yellow fever booster vaccination. CDR3 in DNA: TGTGCCAGCAGTTACTCGATTCTAGCGGGGGGGCAAGATACGCAGTATTTT. It translates to CASSYSILAGGQDTQYF.